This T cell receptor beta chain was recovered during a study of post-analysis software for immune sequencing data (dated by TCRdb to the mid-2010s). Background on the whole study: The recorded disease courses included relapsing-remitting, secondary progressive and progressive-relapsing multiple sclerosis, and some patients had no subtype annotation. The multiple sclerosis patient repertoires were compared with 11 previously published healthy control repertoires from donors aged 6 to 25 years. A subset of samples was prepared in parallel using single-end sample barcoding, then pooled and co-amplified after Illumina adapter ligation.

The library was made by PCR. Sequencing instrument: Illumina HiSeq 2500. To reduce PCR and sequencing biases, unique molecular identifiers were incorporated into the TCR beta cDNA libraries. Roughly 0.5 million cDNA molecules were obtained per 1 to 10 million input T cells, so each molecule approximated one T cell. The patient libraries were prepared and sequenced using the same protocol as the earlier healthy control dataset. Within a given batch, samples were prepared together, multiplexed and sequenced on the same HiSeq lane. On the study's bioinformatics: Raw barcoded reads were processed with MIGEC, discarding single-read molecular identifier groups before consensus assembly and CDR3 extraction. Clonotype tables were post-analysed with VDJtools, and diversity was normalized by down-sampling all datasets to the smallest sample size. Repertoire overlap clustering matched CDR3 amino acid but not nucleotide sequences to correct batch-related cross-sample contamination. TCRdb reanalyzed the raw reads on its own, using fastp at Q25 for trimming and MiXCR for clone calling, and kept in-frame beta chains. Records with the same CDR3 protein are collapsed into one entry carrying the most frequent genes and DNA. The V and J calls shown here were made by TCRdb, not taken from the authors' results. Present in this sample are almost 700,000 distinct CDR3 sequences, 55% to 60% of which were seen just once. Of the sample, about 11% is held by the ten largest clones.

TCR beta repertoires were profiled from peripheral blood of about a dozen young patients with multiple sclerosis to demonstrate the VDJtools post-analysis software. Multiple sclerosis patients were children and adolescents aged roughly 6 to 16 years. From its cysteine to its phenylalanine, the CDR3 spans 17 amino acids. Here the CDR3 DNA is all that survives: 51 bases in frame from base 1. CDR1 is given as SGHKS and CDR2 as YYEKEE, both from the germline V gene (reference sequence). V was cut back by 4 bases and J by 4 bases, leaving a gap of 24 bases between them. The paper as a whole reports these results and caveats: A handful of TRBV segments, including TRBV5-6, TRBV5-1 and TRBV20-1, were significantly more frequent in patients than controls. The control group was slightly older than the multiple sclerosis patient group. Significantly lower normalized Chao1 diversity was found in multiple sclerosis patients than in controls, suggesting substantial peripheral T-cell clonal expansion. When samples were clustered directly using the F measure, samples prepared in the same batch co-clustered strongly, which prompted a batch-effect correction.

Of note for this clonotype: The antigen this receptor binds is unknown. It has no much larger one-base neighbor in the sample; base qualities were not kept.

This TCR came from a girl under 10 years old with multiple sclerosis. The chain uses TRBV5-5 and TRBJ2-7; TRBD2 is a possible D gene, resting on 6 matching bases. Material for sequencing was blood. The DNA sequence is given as TGTGCCAGCAGCCTCCTCGGGACTCCTAAAATAGATTACGAGCAGTACTTC. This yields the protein CASSLLGTPKIDYEQYF.